The clone carrying this T cell receptor beta chain has a handful of counts. This entry comes from a study of blood T cell repertoires in COVID-19. Study in general: Italy, Spain and the United States were the sources of the convalescent and acute COVID-19 samples. T cells, B-cell-depleted T cells, or PBMCs supplied cDNA or gDNA.

Original handling: Reference gene primer amplification in the assay estimated nucleated cell counts. Libraries were prepared by immunoSEQ multiplex PCR; TCRdb keeps only in-frame clonotypes and omits some of them. Clonal size and the V and J genes are those of that table, whereas D and trimming came from the DNA. The repertoire consists of about 130,000 clones, with around 85% occurring once and the leading ten covering about 15%. Followed longitudinally, the Seattle patients had been enrolled during active infection. Trimming removed 2 bases at V and 8 bases at J, with 17 bases between. CDR3 length: 15 amino acids. CDR1 is SGHVS and CDR2 is FQNEAQ in the germline V gene.

The V call is TRBV7-8, the J call TRBJ2-3; maybe TRBD2 (5 bases). The receptor was derived from a man aged 25 to 45 with COVID-19, enrolled during active disease. The sample comprised peripheral blood. This CDR3 reads CASSLQAVGRGTQYF. The CDR3 nucleotides read TGTGCCAGCAGCTTACAGGCCGTTGGGAGAGGTACGCAGTATTTT.